Listed below are T cell receptor beta chains from one sample, sequenced in a study of post-analysis software for immune sequencing data. TCRdb reprocessed the PCR reads via MiXCR and lists one record per CDR3 protein. This sample has hundreds of thousands of distinct CDR3 sequences; 53% occur once, and the top ten carry under 6%. The source material was blood. The receptors here all came from a girl under 18 with multiple sclerosis. Each CDR3 is given with its conserved first and last residue. D genes are given only for firm matches. Rows give clone size only sometimes, using once, few, many, or a class for an expanded clone.

size | D | J | length | V | DNA | CDR3
few | TRBD1 | TRBJ2-1 | 14 | TRBV2 | TGTGCCAGCAGTGGGGACAGGGGGCTCAATGAGCAGTTCTTC | CASSGDRGLNEQFF
. | TRBD2 | TRBJ2-1 | 16 | TRBV7-8 | TGTGCCGTCAACGGAGGGCTAGCGGATGCCTGGGCTGAGCAGTTCTTC | CAVNGGLADAWAEQFF
. | . | TRBJ1-2 | 17 | TRBV11-2 | TGTGCCAGCAGCCATCATTCGACAGCGCGGCTAGACTATGGCTTCACCTTC | CASSHHSTARLDYGFTF
few | . | TRBJ1-1 | 13 | TRBV29-1 | TGCAGCGTCAAGGGGTTGCTGAACACTGAAGCTTTCTTT | CSVKGLLNTEAFF
few | . | TRBJ1-2 | 15 | TRBV2 | TGTGCCAGCAGTGAAGCGGAACATGTGGGGTATGGCTACACCTTC | CASSEAEHVGYGYTF
. | . | TRBJ1-2 | 14 | TRBV29-1 | TGCAGCGTTGGGACGCAGGGATTTGACTATGGCTACACCTTC | CSVGTQGFDYGYTF
. | . | TRBJ2-7 | 13 | TRBV5-1 | TGCGCCAGCGCCCCGACAGGCCTCTACGAGCAGTACTTC | CASAPTGLYEQYF
once | . | TRBJ1-4 | 12 | TRBV20-1 | TGCAGTGCGGTCCAAACAAATGAAAAACTGTTTTTT | CSAVQTNEKLFF
. | . | TRBJ2-5 | 15 | TRBV18 | TGTGCCAGCTCACCACCCAGAATTAGAAAAGAGACCCAGTACTTC | CASSPPRIRKETQYF
. | TRBD2 | TRBJ2-1 | 14 | TRBV5-1 | TGCGCCAGCAGCCCGGGACTAGGTCGGGATGAGCAGTTCTTC | CASSPGLGRDEQFF
few | TRBD2 | TRBJ2-7 | 15 | TRBV10-2 | TGCGCCAGCAGTACCACTAGCGGGGGGTCCTACGAGCAGTACTTC | CASSTTSGGSYEQYF
. | . | TRBJ1-1 | 14 | TRBV20-1 | TGCAGTGCTAGTAGGATGGGGGCGGACACTGAAGCTTTCTTT | CSASRMGADTEAFF
. | . | TRBJ2-6 | 16 | TRBV6-6 | TGTGCCAGCAGTTACGTTGGATTCTCTGGGGCCAACGTCCTGACTTTC | CASSYVGFSGANVLTF
. | TRBD1 | TRBJ2-4 | 15 | TRBV9 | TGTGCCAGCAGCCTGGACAGGAGGCCCAAAAACATTCAGTACTTC | CASSLDRRPKNIQYF
once | TRBD1 | TRBJ1-2 | 12 | TRBV29-1 | TGCAGCGCCCGACAGGGGGCAGGTGGCTACACCTTC | CSARQGAGGYTF
. | . | TRBJ1-1 | 13 | TRBV27 | TGTGCCAGCAGTTTAAGCAGGGGATATGAAGCTTTCTTT | CASSLSRGYEAFF
. | . | TRBJ2-7 | 19 | TRBV30 | TGTGCCTGGAGTGGAAACAGGGGCGGCGCGGGAGGTGGCCTCTACGAGCAGTACTTC | CAWSGNRGGAGGGLYEQYF
once | . | TRBJ1-1 | 15 | TRBV6-5 | TGTGCCAGCAGGCGCGACGATCCCTGGAACACTGAAGCTTTCTTT | CASRRDDPWNTEAFF
. | TRBD2 | TRBJ2-7 | 15 | TRBV2 | TGTGCCAGCAGTGAGCAGGGACTAGAGGTCTACGAGCAGTACTTC | CASSEQGLEVYEQYF
. | . | TRBJ2-1 | 18 | TRBV5-5 | TGTGCCAGCAGCTTGGAAGCAGTCCTACCGTACCGTGTGGATGAGCAGTTCTTC | CASSLEAVLPYRVDEQFF
. | . | TRBJ2-3 | 15 | TRBV25-1 | TGTGCCAGCAGTGAGGAGGGGACGTTCACAGATACGCAGTATTTT | CASSEEGTFTDTQYF
. | TRBD1 | TRBJ2-6 | 18 | TRBV4-1 | TGCGCCAGCAGCCAAAGGACAGGGGGATTCTCTGGGGCCAACGTCCCGACTTTC | CASSQRTGGFSGANVPTF
. | . | TRBJ1-2 | 11 | TRBV7-9 | TGTGCCAGCAGCTTAGGAGGCGGCCACACCTTC | CASSLGGGHTF
. | TRBD1 | TRBJ2-7 | 15 | TRBV10-2 | TGCGCCAGCAGTGATCACAGGGGGTGGTCCTACGAGCAGTACTTC | CASSDHRGWSYEQYF
once | TRBD1 | TRBJ2-7 | 15 | TRBV7-3 | TGTGCCAGCAGCCCGGACAGGATGAGCTCCTACGAGCAGTACTTC | CASSPDRMSSYEQYF
few | . | TRBJ1-5 | 13 | TRBV7-2 | TGTGCCAGCAGCTTAGCTGGGATCAGGACCCAGCATTTT | CASSLAGIRTQHF
. | . | TRBJ2-5 | 13 | TRBV12-3/TRBV12-4 | TGTGCCAGCAGTTTAGTCCCCAGGGGTGAGCAGTACTTC | CASSLVPRGEQYF
few | . | TRBJ2-4 | 15 | TRBV18 | TGTGCCAGCTCACCTGCGGGGAGAGCCAAAAACATTCAGTACTTC | CASSPAGRAKNIQYF
. | . | TRBJ2-3 | 17 | TRBV7-2 | TGTGCCAGCAGCTTAAAGGACACCTACACTAGCACAGATACGCAGTATTTT | CASSLKDTYTSTDTQYF
. | TRBD1 | TRBJ2-3 | 14 | TRBV29-1 | TGCAGCGTTGGGGACAGGGGGAACACAGATACGCAGTATTTT | CSVGDRGNTDTQYF